This TCR beta chain was identified in a study of early T cells in non-severe SARS-CoV-2 infection. Study at large: Chains were not paired, and sequencing was done on bulk RNA from unsorted whole blood. General observations from the study: Matching against VDJdb likely underestimated virus-specific expansions, favoring anti-spike CD8.

This clonotype was counted ten times or more. Its antigen remains unknown. The CDR3 consists of 14 residues. Between the trimmed V and J ends, which lost 0 bases and 7 bases, there was a span of 15 bases. The germline V gene encodes CDR1 DFQATT and CDR2 SNEGSKA (reference sequence). In TCRdb, the 5' RACE reads were re-called with MiXCR into one record per CDR3 protein. Of around 66,000 distinct CDR3 sequences listed, 5.9% are singletons. The clonotype originates from an adult who was a healthcare worker with PCR-confirmed SARS-CoV-2 infection or an uninfected control (not recorded which). This chain joins TRBV20-1 and TRBJ1-2; D unresolved. Here the sequenced sample was whole blood, taken at baseline. CDR3 protein: CSARDRQNRRGYTF. CDR3 nucleotide sequence: TGCAGTGCTAGAGATAGGCAGAATAGACGTGGCTACACCTTC.